This T cell receptor (beta chain) appears in the sequencing data of a study of human T cells and chemical hapten exposure. Study-level background: Per-sample TCR yield variability stemmed mainly from small pooled library volume differences.

Noted time point: pre-sensitization, week 0. Treatment: therapeutic diphenylcyclopropenone sensitization with weekly scalp DPC. Each patch-test visit's blood sample preceded patch application. Suited to DPC and affected by alopecia, the donors ranged from 18 to 70 years old. TCRdb fed the RACE reads into MiXCR, producing one record per CDR3 protein. The table has 300,000 to 450,000 distinct CDR3 sequences, 5% to 6.5% seen once. CDR3 length: 14 amino acids. V shed 7 bases and J 8 bases; nucleotides not matched to a gene: 9. Germline values: CDR1 DFQATT, CDR2 SNEGSKA (reference sequence). The sample here was whole blood, taken in connection with sensitization to the hapten diphenylcyclopropenone (DPC). The source of this sequence is a woman aged 18-35 years with alopecia areata. Some clones in this sample may be carry-over from other donors' samples. This rearrangement joins TRBV20-1 to TRBJ2-1; TRBD2 aligns across 12 bases. The CDR3 region is CSELRLAGAYEQFF. The CDR3 coding sequence is TGCAGTGAGCTTAGACTAGCGGGGGCCTATGAGCAGTTCTTC.